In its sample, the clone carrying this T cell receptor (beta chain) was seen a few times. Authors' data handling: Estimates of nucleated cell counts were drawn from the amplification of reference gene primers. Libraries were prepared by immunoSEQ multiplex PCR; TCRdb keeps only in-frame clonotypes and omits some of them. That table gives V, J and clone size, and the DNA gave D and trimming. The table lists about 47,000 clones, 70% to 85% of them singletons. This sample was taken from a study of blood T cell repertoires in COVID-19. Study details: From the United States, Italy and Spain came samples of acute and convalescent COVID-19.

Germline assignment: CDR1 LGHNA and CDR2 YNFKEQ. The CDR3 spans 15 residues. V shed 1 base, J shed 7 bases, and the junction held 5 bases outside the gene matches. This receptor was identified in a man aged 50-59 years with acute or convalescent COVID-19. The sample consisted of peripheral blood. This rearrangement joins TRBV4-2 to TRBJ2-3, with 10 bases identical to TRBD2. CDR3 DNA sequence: TGTGCCAGCAGCCAAGGGTCTAGCGGGAGAAATACGCAGTATTTT. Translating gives CASSQGSSGRNTQYF.